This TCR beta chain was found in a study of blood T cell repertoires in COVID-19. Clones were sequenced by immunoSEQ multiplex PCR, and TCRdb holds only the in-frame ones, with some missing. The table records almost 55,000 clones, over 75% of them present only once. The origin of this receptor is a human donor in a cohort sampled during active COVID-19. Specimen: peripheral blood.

The CDR3 bases are TGTGCCAGCGACAGGGGGCCGACCTACGAGCAGTACTTC. Translating gives CASDRGPTYEQYF. The chain uses TRBV2 and TRBJ2-7, with 10 bases identical to TRBD1. V shed 8 bases, J shed 2 bases, and the junction held 3 bases outside the gene matches. Germline CDR1 reads SNHLY; CDR2 reads FYNNEI. The CDR3 consists of 13 residues.